Following are 20 T cell receptor beta chains from one sample sequenced in a study of OX40 agonist ivuxolimab in advanced cancers. Clones were read by immunoSEQ multiplex PCR, and TCRdb kept only the in-frame ones, dropping some. The sample has approximately 59,000 clones, around four fifths seen once. The source material was CD4+ or CD8+ T cells sorted from blood, sampled in a trial of the OX40 agonist ivuxolimab. These TCRs come from an adult with an advanced solid tumor such as melanoma, head and neck, liver or kidney cancer.

This chain uses TRBV28 with TRBJ2-1, with D uncertain. This CDR3 contains 15 residues. V was shortened by 5 bases and J by 0 bases, with 11 bases between the two germline ends. Per the germline V gene, CDR1 is MDHEN and CDR2 is SYDVKM. This chain's CDR3 is CASSPPMSSYNEQFF. CDR3 sequence (DNA): TGTGCCAGCAGTCCCCCAATGTCCTCCTACAATGAGCAGTTCTTC.

A few counts support this clone. The V gene is TRBV7-9, the J gene TRBJ2-4; tentative D call: TRBD2 (6 bases). This CDR3 is built from 19 residues. Germline V gene sequence: CDR1 SEHNR, CDR2 FQNEAQ (reference sequence). Deletions cut 1 base from V and 0 bases from J, with 19 bases between. CDR3 region: CASSLGEAAPTLAKNIQYF. CDR3 nucleotide sequence: TGTGCCAGCAGCTTAGGGGAGGCGGCACCCACTCTAGCCAAAAACATTCAGTACTTC.

The V gene is TRBV23-1, the J gene TRBJ2-1; D is undetermined. TRBV23-1 is marked as an open reading frame, function uncertain. Deletions cut 9 bases from V and 0 bases from J, with 9 bases between. CDR3 length: 13 amino acids. The CDR3 DNA follows: TGCGCCAGGGAACGGAGCTCCTACAATGAGCAGTTCTTC. It yields the protein CARERSSYNEQFF.

Only a few counts were recorded for this clone. The gene calls are TRBV2 and TRBJ2-1; 8 nucleotides match TRBD2. Germline trimming cut 6 bases from V and 6 bases from J; bases unmatched to any gene: 13. The germline V gene has CDR1 SNHLY and CDR2 FYNNEI. The CDR3 length is 16 residues. The CDR3 coding sequence is TGTGCCAGCAGACGAGCGGGAGCACTCGACTTCAATGAGCAGTTCTTC. It yields the protein CASRRAGALDFNEQFF.

The chain recombines TRBV10-3 with TRBJ2-3; the match to TRBD1 covers 7 bases. V gave up 6 bases and J gave up 2 bases; unmatched junction bases: 8. Per germline, CDR1 ENHRY and CDR2 SYGVKD. This CDR3 comprises 15 residues. The CDR3 DNA follows: TGTGCCATCAGGGATTCCGGGACAGTCACAGATACGCAGTATTTT. This translates into CAIRDSGTVTDTQYF.

The chain links TRBV5-1 to TRBJ2-3, with a possible D match to TRBD1 (6 bases). This CDR3 spans 15 amino acids. V shed 0 bases and J shed 3 bases, with 11 bases lying between them. The germline CDR1 and CDR2 sequences are SGHRS and YFSETQ. The CDR3 DNA reads TGCGCCAGCAGCTTGGCCGGACAGCAGACAGATACGCAGTATTTT. Encoded protein: CASSLAGQQTDTQYF.

The table lists this clone with a count of one. V and J are TRBV12-1 and TRBJ2-1; no check of the table's D call, TRBD2, against the DNA was made. TRBV12-1 is noted as a pseudogene. This CDR3 is 16 amino acids long. Here the CDR3 reads CASSFAREGCLDEQFF. The CDR3 DNA sequence: TGTGCCAGCAGCTTTGCGCGGGAGGGTTGTTTAGATGAGCAGTTCTTC.

The V call is TRBV6-1, the J call TRBJ1-5; 9 bases are shared with TRBD1. Germline V gene data show CDR1 as MNHNS and CDR2 as SASEGT. The CDR3 consists of 15 residues. V was pared by 7 bases and J by 6 bases, with 10 bases of the junction left unmatched. The CDR3 DNA follows: TGTGCCAGCACCCACACAGGGGGCGAAGGTCAGCCCCAGCATTTT. This encodes CASTHTGGEGQPQHF.

This chain links TRBV2 with TRBJ2-7; D gene unclear. The CDR3 covers 13 residues. With 4 bases removed from V and 0 bases from J, the gap between germline ends came to 7 bases. Germline V gives CDR1 SNHLY, CDR2 FYNNEI. CDR3: CASSGLPSYEQYF. DNA of the CDR3: TGTGCCAGCAGTGGCTTACCCTCCTACGAGCAGTACTTC.

In this sample, this clone turned up a few times. Other DNA variants within this sample encode the same CDR3. The chain is built from TRBV20-1 and TRBJ1-2; 7 nucleotides match TRBD1. This CDR3 contains 11 residues. CDR1 DFQATT and CDR2 SNEGSKA come from the germline V gene (reference sequence). Trimming cost V 2 bases and J 8 bases; bases outside gene matches: 2. This CDR3 reads CSARTGEGYTF. The DNA of the CDR3 is TGCAGTGCTAGAACAGGGGAGGGCTACACCTTC.

This clone has more than one count but fewer than ten. Other DNA sequences from this sample encode an identical CDR3 as well. V gene TRBV19 combines with J gene TRBJ1-1, with D uncertain. This CDR3 comprises 13 residues. Germline loops: CDR1 LNHDA, CDR2 SQIVND (reference sequence). V shed 8 bases and J shed 0 bases, with 10 bases lying between them. The CDR3 nucleotides are TGTGCCAGTTCCTTTACGCTGAACACTGAAGCTTTCTTT. Protein: CASSFTLNTEAFF.

V gene TRBV14 combines with J gene TRBJ2-7, with D tentatively TRBD2 (5 bases). The CDR3 totals 15 residues. Per germline, CDR1 SGHDN and CDR2 FVKESK. Trimming shortened V by 0 bases and J by 3 bases, and 12 bases separated the two germline ends. CDR3 region: CASSQDPSGHYEQYF. The DNA of the CDR3 is TGTGCCAGCAGCCAAGATCCCAGCGGTCACTACGAGCAGTACTTC. Combining the CDR3 with reference TRBV14 and TRBJ2-7 gives the whole variable domain EAGVTQFPSHSVIEKGQTVTLRCDPISGHDNLYWYRRVMGKEIKFLLHFVKESKQDESGMPNNRFLAERTGGTYSTLKVQPAELEDSGVYFCASSQDPSGHYEQYFGPGTRLTVT.

The chain couples TRBV27 to TRBJ2-2; D is possibly TRBD1 (6 bases). V was shortened by 0 bases and J by 3 bases, with 8 bases between the two germline ends. The germline gives CDR1 MNHEY, CDR2 SMNVEV (reference sequence). CDR3 length equals 15 residues. CDR3 bases: TGTGCCAGCAGTTTATCTGGGACATACACCGGGGAGCTGTTTTTT. It specifies CASSLSGTYTGELFF.

This rearrangement joins TRBV10-3 to TRBJ2-6; D gene ambiguous. This CDR3 comprises 15 residues. Germline V gene data show CDR1 as ENHRY and CDR2 as SYGVKD. The germline V and J ends were trimmed by 7 bases and 1 base, with 11 bases remaining between them. The CDR3 spells CAITDLTSGANVLTF. As DNA, the CDR3 is TGTGCCATCACCGACCTTACATCTGGGGCCAACGTCCTGACTTTC.

The rearrangement joins TRBV27 to TRBJ2-1; 10 bases line up with TRBD1. Looked up from germline, CDR1 is MNHEY and CDR2 is SMNVEV (reference sequence). This CDR3 region has 15 residues. V shed 8 bases and J 8 bases; nucleotides not matched to a gene: 12. This CDR3 reads CASSKGTGVQDEQFF. The CDR3 bases are TGTGCCAGCTCCAAAGGGACAGGGGTACAAGATGAGCAGTTCTTC.

The chain combines TRBV28 with TRBJ2-1; 7 bases align to TRBD2. The ends lost 2 bases at V and 7 bases at J; junction bases unmatched: 20. Germline V lookup: CDR1 MDHEN, CDR2 SYDVKM. CDR3 size: 19 residues. The CDR3 sequence: CASSLGRGTGFYLRNEQFF. CDR3 sequence (DNA): TGTGCCAGCAGTTTAGGGCGGGGGACGGGTTTCTACTTGCGAAATGAGCAGTTCTTC.

The rearrangement uses TRBV5-4 and TRBJ1-1; D gene unclear. The CDR3 runs 11 residues. Trimming took off 4 bases at V and 9 bases at J, with 10 bases between the two ends. Germline assignment: CDR1 SGHNT and CDR2 YYREEE (reference sequence). CDR3 coding DNA: TGTGCCAGCAGCCTAGGTTTCAAAGCTTTCTTT. Its protein product is CASSLGFKAFF.

Remarks on this clone: A junction end diverges from the germline sequence, so it may reflect a read error. The CDR3 DNA reads as TGTGCCAGCTTACCATCCCCTAGCTCCTACAATGAGCAGTTCTTC. Translating it yields CASLPSPSSYNEQFF. The rearrangement uses TRBV18 and TRBJ2-1, with D hard to call. From germline, CDR1 is KGHSH and CDR2 LQKENI. The CDR3 totals 15 residues. Full variable domain (outside the CDR3, taken from reference TRBV18 and TRBJ2-1): NAGVMQNPRHLVRRRGQEARLRCSPMKGHSHVYWYRQLPEEGLKFMVYLQKENIIDESGMPKERFSAEFPKEGPSILRIQQVVRGDSAAYFCASLPSPSSYNEQFFGPGTRLTVL.

The CDR3 reads CASSPRQGSEKLFF. The CDR3 DNA sequence: TGTGCCAGCAGCCCCCGACAGGGGAGTGAAAAACTGTTTTTT. The chain joins TRBV5-4 to TRBJ1-4, with TRBD1 matching over 8 bases. CDR3 size: 14 residues. Germline V gene data show CDR1 as SGHNT and CDR2 as YYREEE (reference sequence). Losses at the gene ends were 4 bases for V and 7 bases for J; bases not matched to a gene: 6.

The chain links TRBV5-1 to TRBJ2-7; 15 bases are a match to TRBD2. V was clipped by 5 bases and J by 4 bases; unmatched bases: 4. Germline V gives CDR1 SGHRS, CDR2 YFSETQ. The CDR3 length is 15 residues. The CDR3 loop reads CASRGGLAGGYEQYF. The CDR3 DNA sequence: TGCGCCAGCAGGGGAGGACTAGCGGGAGGGTACGAGCAGTACTTC.